The 29 T cell receptor beta chains below were found in one sample sequenced in a study of blood T cells in healthy people across ages. Alongside a J-beta primer mix, a sample-barcoded 5' primer served in a second PCR lasting 7 to 11 cycles. TCRdb itself ran the 5' RACE reads through MiXCR, one entry per CDR3 protein. The data show roughly 800,000 distinct CDR3 sequences, approximately 25% seen once. These records were also assigned to another study, of T cells of mothers and their children.

Sequenced sample: blood. These receptors originate from a boy younger than 18 in good health.

CDR3 region: CASSYLTGEETQYF. DNA for the CDR3: TGTGCCAGCAGTTACTTGACGGGAGAAGAGACCCAGTACTTC. The J gene is TRBJ2-5, the V gene TRBV6-6; D is perhaps TRBD2 (6 bases). With 1 base removed from V and 3 bases from J, the gap between germline ends came to 9 bases. The CDR3 has 14 amino acids. Germline values: CDR1 MNHNY, CDR2 SVGAGI (reference sequence).

This clonotype was counted between two and nine times. The chain carries TRBV6-1 and TRBJ1-1, with D unresolved. Trimming removed 8 bases at V and 8 bases at J, with 18 bases between. The CDR3 extends over 13 amino acids. Germline CDR1 and CDR2: MNHNS and SASEGT. This CDR3 reads CASPDPTRREAFF. Written as DNA, the CDR3 is TGTGCCAGCCCGGACCCGACGAGGCGGGAAGCTTTCTTT.

The V call is TRBV29-1, the J call TRBJ2-3; TRBD1 matches 8 bases. Germline-derived CDR1 and CDR2 are SQVTM and ANQGSEA. The CDR3 is 14 amino acids. Losses at the gene ends were 7 bases for V and 3 bases for J; bases not matched to a gene: 9. The DNA of the CDR3 is TGCAGCGCCGGGACAGGACTTGGGACAGATACGCAGTATTTT. It codes for CSAGTGLGTDTQYF.

The rearrangement joins TRBV6-5 to TRBJ2-7, with TRBD2 matching over 7 bases. V gave up 4 bases and J gave up 3 bases; unmatched junction bases: 6. The CDR3 runs 14 residues. Germline assignment: CDR1 MNHEY and CDR2 SVGAGI. This CDR3 is CASSSPTSSYEQYF. CDR3 DNA: TGTGCCAGCAGTTCTCCGACTAGCAGCTACGAGCAGTACTTC.

The J gene is TRBJ2-5, the V gene TRBV12-3 or TRBV12-4; the D gene is possibly TRBD1 (5 bases). This CDR3 has 14 amino acids. V shed 3 bases and J shed 5 bases, with 13 bases lying between them. CDR3 in amino acids: CASSFSGAYETQYF. The CDR3 nucleotides read TGTGCCAGCAGTTTTTCTGGGGCTTATGAGACCCAGTACTTC.

The chain combines TRBV6-2 or TRBV6-3 with TRBJ2-1; 7 nucleotides agree with TRBD1. With 5 bases clipped from V and 7 bases from J, the junction kept 14 bases outside the gene matches. Germline lookup yields CDR1 MNHEY and CDR2 SVGEGT. The CDR3 covers 16 residues. The CDR3 loop reads CASSKGAGAGRNEQFF. The CDR3 DNA sequence: TGTGCCAGCAGTAAGGGGGCGGGTGCGGGTAGGAATGAGCAGTTCTTC.

This clonotype was observed a single time. The chain combines TRBV20-1 with TRBJ2-1; 10 nucleotides line up with TRBD2. J gave up 2 bases and V 5 bases, and 6 bases lay outside the gene matches. CDR3 size: 15 residues. The germline V gene encodes CDR1 DFQATT and CDR2 SNEGSKA (reference sequence). The CDR3 DNA sequence: TGCAGTGCTCGCGATAGCGGGAGGCCCTACAATGAGCAGTTCTTC. It is translated as CSARDSGRPYNEQFF.

This clonotype showed up just once. This CDR3 is CASSPRPGQFRYEQYF. Written as DNA, the CDR3 is TGTGCCAGCAGCCCCCGTCCCGGGCAGTTCCGCTACGAGCAGTACTTC. The chain links TRBV14 to TRBJ2-7; no firm D call. V lost 4 bases, J lost 3 bases, and 19 bases lay in between. The CDR3 runs to 16 residues. Germline CDR1 is SGHDN and CDR2 is FVKESK.

This clonotype was detected a few times. This rearrangement joins TRBV4-3 to TRBJ1-4; 9 bases are a match to TRBD1. This CDR3 comprises 13 residues. The V gene end was trimmed by 3 bases and the J gene end by 14 bases; junction bases not matched to a gene: 7. Per germline, CDR1 LGHNA and CDR2 YSLEER. The chain's CDR3 is CASSQGGQGDLFF. CDR3 DNA: TGCGCCAGCAGCCAGGGGGGACAGGGAGACCTGTTTTTT.

This chain uses TRBV9 with TRBJ2-1, with TRBD2 identical over 8 bases. Germline-derived CDR1 and CDR2 are SGDLS and YYNGEE. The CDR3 consists of 18 residues. The ends lost 0 bases at V and 4 bases at J; junction bases unmatched: 12. CDR3 amino acids: CASSVGSGVRQTYNEQFF. As DNA, the CDR3 is TGTGCCAGCAGCGTAGGTAGCGGGGTCCGTCAGACGTACAATGAGCAGTTCTTC.

This clonotype was seen more than once but under ten times. The V and J genes are TRBV6-2 or TRBV6-3 and TRBJ1-1, with D possibly matching TRBD1 (5 bases). This CDR3 spans 16 amino acids. CDR1 is MNHEY, CDR2 SVGEGT, per germline. V dropped 0 bases and J dropped 4 bases, with 15 bases sitting between them. Here the CDR3 DNA reads TGTGCCAGCAGTTACTCAGGGGCTGGGTTGGGCACTGAAGCTTTCTTT. This encodes CASSYSGAGLGTEAFF.

This clonotype has only a few counts. The chain uses TRBV12-3 or TRBV12-4 and TRBJ2-3; a weak D match, TRBD1 (5 bases). CDR3 length: 16 residues. The V and J ends lost 3 bases and 3 bases respectively, with 16 bases between them. CDR3: CASSFRSGIVTDTQYF. CDR3 coding DNA: TGTGCCAGCAGTTTCCGGTCAGGGATTGTAACAGATACGCAGTATTTT.

V gene TRBV4-3 combines with J gene TRBJ1-1; D call uncertain. From germline, CDR1 is LGHNA and CDR2 YSLEER. Trimming removed 0 bases at V and 0 bases at J, with 8 bases between. This CDR3 has 15 amino acids. CDR3 bases: TGCGCCAGCAGCCAAGAGGAAGGGCTGAACACTGAAGCTTTCTTT. It yields the protein CASSQEEGLNTEAFF.

A remark on this clonotype: One junction end disagrees with the germline gene, perhaps due to a read error. This chain connects TRBV25-1 to TRBJ1-2; 7 bases are shared with TRBD1. CDR1 MGHDK and CDR2 SYGVNS come from the germline V gene. The CDR3 is 16 residues long. As DNA, the CDR3 is TGTGCCAGCAGTGCCGACAGGGCACCTGCTAACTATGACTACACCTTC. Encoded protein: CASSADRAPANYDYTF.

This clonotype was picked up a small number of times. V usage is TRBV29-1 and J usage is TRBJ2-5, with 9 bases that match TRBD1. CDR1 is SQVTM, CDR2 ANQGSEA, per germline. The length of the CDR3 is 12 residues. V gave up 8 bases and J gave up 5 bases; unmatched junction bases: 6. The CDR3 nucleotides are TGCAGCATCACAGGGGGCGCTGAGACCCAGTACTTC. Translating it yields CSITGGAETQYF.

This clonotype has a handful of counts. V gene TRBV4-1 combines with J gene TRBJ1-1; 10 bases are a match to TRBD1. This CDR3 comprises 13 residues. The ends lost 4 bases at V and 6 bases at J; junction bases unmatched: 2. Per the germline V gene, CDR1 is MGHRA and CDR2 is YSYEKL. DNA for the CDR3: TGCGCCAGCAGCCCCGGGACAGGGGCTGAAGCTTTCTTT. Its protein product is CASSPGTGAEAFF.

The genes are TRBV11-2 and TRBJ1-2; the D is unclear. This CDR3 has 16 residues. Trimming removed 1 base at V and 0 bases at J, with 12 bases between. Germline-derived CDR1 and CDR2 are SGHAT and FQNNGV. The CDR3 nucleotides read TGTGCCAGCAGCTTAGTCGGGTCAGCGGCTAACTATGGCTACACCTTC. As protein: CASSLVGSAANYGYTF.

The chain is built from TRBV6-2 or TRBV6-3 and TRBJ2-7, with D possibly TRBD1 on 5 matching bases. Germline CDR1 and CDR2: MNHEY and SVGEGT. V was trimmed by 8 bases and J by 0 bases, leaving 11 bases between them. CDR3 length: 13 amino acids. The CDR3 protein is CASGYRSSYEQYF. The CDR3 nucleotides are TGTGCCAGCGGATACAGGAGCTCCTACGAGCAGTACTTC.

J is TRBJ2-1 and V is TRBV28; a possible D gene is TRBD2 (6 bases). The J call is in doubt because the DNA end fits TRBJ2-7 better. Germline loops: CDR1 MDHEN, CDR2 SYDVKM. This CDR3 has 18 residues. The CDR3 spells CASNDRTGTQGPRYEQYF. CDR3 nucleotides: TGTGCCAGCAACGATCGAACCGGGACTCAAGGACCGCGCTACGAGCAGTACTTC.

The gene calls are TRBV12-3 or TRBV12-4 and TRBJ2-4, with D uncertain. The length of the CDR3 is 17 residues. Trimming took 0 bases from V and 0 from J, leaving 12 bases between them. For the CDR3, the DNA is TGTGCCAGCAGTTTAGCGCCGTCTCTCCTAGCCAAAAACATTCAGTACTTC. This gives the protein CASSLAPSLLAKNIQYF.

The V call is TRBV27, the J call TRBJ2-1; maybe TRBD2 (6 bases). From germline, CDR1 is MNHEY and CDR2 SMNVEV (reference sequence). The CDR3 has 16 residues. Trimming pared 5 bases from V and 2 bases from J, leaving 16 bases between. The CDR3 here is CASSALLAGTYNEQFF. DNA for the CDR3: TGTGCCAGCAGTGCGTTACTAGCTGGAACCTACAATGAGCAGTTCTTC.

The chain is built from TRBV10-3 and TRBJ2-3; 10 nucleotides match TRBD2. Per germline, CDR1 ENHRY and CDR2 SYGVKD. V lost 0 bases to trimming and J lost 5 bases; unmatched junction nucleotides: 8. The CDR3 is 17 amino acids. The CDR3 is CAISESIVASGGDTQYF. The CDR3 nucleotides are TGTGCCATCAGTGAGTCGATTGTGGCTAGCGGGGGAGATACGCAGTATTTT.

V is TRBV20-1 and J is TRBJ2-5, with a possible D match to TRBD1 (6 bases). Gene TRBJ2-7 matches the end of the DNA better, so the J call may be wrong. The CDR3 is 15 residues long. CDR1 and CDR2 from the germline V gene are DFQATT and SNEGSKA (reference sequence). The CDR3 is CSAGWAGQQTYEQYF. The CDR3 DNA reads TGCAGTGCAGGATGGGCCGGACAGCAGACCTACGAGCAGTACTTC.

This clonotype has only one observation. The chain joins TRBV6-2 or TRBV6-3 to TRBJ2-4, with 8 bases aligning to TRBD2. The CDR3 sequence is 13 residues long. Trimming at V came to 5 bases and at J to 6 bases, leaving 3 bases not matched to a gene. Germline loops: CDR1 MNHEY, CDR2 SVGEGT. CDR3: CASSKAGGNIQYF. The CDR3 nucleotides are TGTGCCAGCAGTAAGGCGGGGGGAAACATTCAGTACTTC.

V is TRBV12-5 and J is TRBJ2-1, with TRBD2 matching 7 bases. The length of the CDR3 is 15 residues. Looked up from germline, CDR1 is LGHNT and CDR2 is FRNRAP. The V and J ends lost 1 base and 0 bases, in that order; junction bases with no gene match: 0. CDR3 DNA sequence: TGTGCTAGTGGTTTGGGCGGGAGCTCCTACAATGAGCAGTTCTTC. It yields the protein CASGLGGSSYNEQFF.

This chain links TRBV7-2 with TRBJ2-3; 13 positions match TRBD2. Germline values: CDR1 SGHTA, CDR2 FQGNSA. This CDR3 has 17 residues. After removal of 2 bases from V and 6 bases from J, the junction contained 8 bases not matched to a gene. This CDR3 is CASSLTSGGAGGDTQYF. Here the CDR3 DNA reads TGTGCCAGCAGCTTAACTAGCGGGGGGGCCGGCGGCGATACGCAGTATTTT.

The sample holds a few counts of this clonotype. The CDR3 here is CASSYSPVAGAYEQYF. For the CDR3, the DNA is TGTGCCAGCAGTTACTCTCCGGTAGCGGGGGCCTACGAGCAGTACTTC. The chain recombines TRBV6-2 or TRBV6-3 with TRBJ2-7; 9 bases are shared with TRBD2. This CDR3 is built from 16 residues. After removal of 0 bases from V and 2 bases from J, the junction contained 5 bases not matched to a gene. Germline CDR1 and CDR2: MNHEY and SVGEGT.

This clonotype was observed at least ten times. The chain recombines TRBV20-1 with TRBJ1-5; possibly TRBD1 for D (6 bases). The germline V gene has CDR1 DFQATT and CDR2 SNEGSKA (reference sequence). CDR3 size: 15 residues. Trimming stripped 0 bases from V and 0 bases from J, with 9 bases between. The DNA of the CDR3 is TGCAGTGCTAGAGAGGGGGCTAATAGCAATCAGCCCCAGCATTTT. Translated, it gives CSAREGANSNQPQHF.

The V and J genes are TRBV5-1 and TRBJ2-2, with TRBD1 identical over 10 bases. CDR3 size: 14 residues. V was pared by 4 bases and J by 6 bases, with 3 bases of the junction left unmatched. Germline-derived CDR1 and CDR2 are SGHRS and YFSETQ. Written as DNA, the CDR3 is TGCGCCAGCAGCGGCGGACAGGGGGCCGGGGAGCTGTTTTTT. Translating gives CASSGGQGAGELFF.